This TCR beta chain came from a study of blood T cell repertoires in COVID-19. Study-level information: PBMCs, B-cell-depleted T cells, or T cells provided the cDNA or gDNA that made up the material.

The V gene lost 0 bases and the J gene lost 1 base, with 16 bases spanning the gap. CDR1 and CDR2 (germline): SGDLS, YYNGEE. The CDR3 runs 17 residues. This clone was counted a few times. This table comes from immunoSEQ multiplex PCR, and its TCRdb copy is limited to in-frame clones, with some not included. Of a few hundred thousand clones in the sample, approximately 88% are singletons; the top ten hold less than 2%. Grouping used clinical history reported by participants in a survey and questionnaire. The specimen was PBMCs or T cells enriched from blood (not recorded which). This sequence joins TRBV9 and TRBJ2-5; possibly TRBD2 for D (6 bases). This sequence was found in a middle-aged woman who had recovered from COVID-19. As DNA, the CDR3 is TGTGCCAGCAGCGTAGGGGTGGGGGACTCAGGCCAAGAGACCCAGTACTTC. It yields the protein CASSVGVGDSGQETQYF.